This T cell receptor (beta chain) was recovered during a study of CD8+ T cells in alopecia areata. Treatment specified: oral pan-JAK inhibitor, 5-10 mg twice daily. Following RNA extraction, reverse transcription yielded cDNA that acted as the sequencing template. TCRdb's table, derived via immunoSEQ multiplex PCR, lists solely in-frame clones and lacks some. The sample lists about 180,000 clones, about 53% occurring once. CDR3 size: 13 residues. V lost 3 bases, J lost 10 bases, and 13 bases lay in between. CDR1 LNHNV and CDR2 YYDKDF come from the germline V gene (reference sequence). The genes are TRBV15 and TRBJ2-1; D might be TRBD2 (6 bases). Here the sequenced sample was CD8+ T cells sorted from blood, taken at week 24, from a patient treated with tofacitinib. The sequence came from a human donor with alopecia areata. CDR3: CATSSRLVREQFF. CDR3 sequence (DNA): TGTGCCACCAGCAGCAGACTAGTTCGGGAGCAGTTCTTC. Full variable domain (outside the CDR3, taken from reference TRBV15 and TRBJ2-1): DAMVIQNPRYQVTQFGKPVTLSCSQTLNHNVMYWYQQKSSQAPKLLFHYYDKDFNNEADTPDNFQSRRPNTSFCFLDIRSPGLGDTAMYLCATSSRLVREQFFGPGTRLTVL.